This T cell receptor beta chain was identified in a study of beta chain features in type 1 diabetes. Study results and caveats: Diminished insertions and augmented deletions at VDJ junctions characterized type 1 diabetes patients. Amplification by PCR could prefer shorter templates, with the same effect in patients and controls. Moderate but significant shortening of TCRB CDR3s was recorded in all four CD4+ subsets from Type 1 diabetes patients.

A single heparinised blood sample, averaging about 120 mL, was obtained per donor. This clone was detected a few times. Its target is not known. The isolated RNA, all of it, was reverse transcribed, so expressed TCRB transcripts were what got sequenced. TCRdb's table, derived via immunoSEQ multiplex PCR, lists solely in-frame clones and lacks some. The sample yields 150,000 to 200,000 clones, almost 8% seen once. Germline lookup yields CDR1 PRHDT and CDR2 FYEKMQ (reference sequence). J gave up 4 bases and V 5 bases, and 13 bases lay outside the gene matches. CDR3 size: 17 residues. The receptor comes from a man younger than 35 with type 1 diabetes. The sample taken for sequencing was central memory CD4+ T cells from blood. The chain carries TRBV13 and TRBJ1-1, with TRBD1 identical over 10 bases. The CDR3 protein is CASSTRTGGFRRTEAFF. Here the CDR3 DNA reads TGTGCCAGCAGCACCCGGACAGGGGGGTTTCGGCGCACTGAAGCTTTCTTT. The variable domain in full, completed from reference TRBV13 and TRBJ1-1, reads AAGVIQSPRHLIKEKRETATLKCYPIPRHDTVYWYQQGPGQDPQFLISFYEKMQSDKGSIPDRFSAQQFSDYHSELNMSSLELGDSALYFCASSTRTGGFRRTEAFFGQGTRLTVV.